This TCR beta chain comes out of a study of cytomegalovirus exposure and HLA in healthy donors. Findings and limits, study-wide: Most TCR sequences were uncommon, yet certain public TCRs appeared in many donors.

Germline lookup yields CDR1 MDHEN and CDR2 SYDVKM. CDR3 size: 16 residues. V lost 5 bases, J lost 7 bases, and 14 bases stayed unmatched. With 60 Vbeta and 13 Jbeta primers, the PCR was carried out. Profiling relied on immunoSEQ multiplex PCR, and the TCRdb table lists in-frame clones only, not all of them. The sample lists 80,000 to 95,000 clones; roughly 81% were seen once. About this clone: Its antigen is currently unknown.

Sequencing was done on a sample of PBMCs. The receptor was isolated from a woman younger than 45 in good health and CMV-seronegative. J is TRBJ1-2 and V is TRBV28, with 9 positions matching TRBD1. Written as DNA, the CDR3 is TGTGCCAGCAGTACGATACAGGGGGCCGAAAGCCGTGGCTACACCTTC. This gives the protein CASSTIQGAESRGYTF.